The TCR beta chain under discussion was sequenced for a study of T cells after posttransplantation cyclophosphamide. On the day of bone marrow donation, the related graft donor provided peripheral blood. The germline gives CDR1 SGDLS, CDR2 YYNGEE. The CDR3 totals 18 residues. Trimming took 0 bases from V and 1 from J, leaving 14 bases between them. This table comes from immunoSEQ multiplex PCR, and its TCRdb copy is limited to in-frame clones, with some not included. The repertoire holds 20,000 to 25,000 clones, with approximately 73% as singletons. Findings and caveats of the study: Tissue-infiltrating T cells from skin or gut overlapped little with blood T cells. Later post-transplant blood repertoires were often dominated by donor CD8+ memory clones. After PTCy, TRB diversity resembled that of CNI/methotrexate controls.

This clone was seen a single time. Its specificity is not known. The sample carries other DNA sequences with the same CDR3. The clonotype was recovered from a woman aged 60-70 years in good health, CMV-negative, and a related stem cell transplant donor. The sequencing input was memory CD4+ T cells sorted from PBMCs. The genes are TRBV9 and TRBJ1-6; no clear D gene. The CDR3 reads CASSVVAGPRSYNSPLHF. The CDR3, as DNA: TGTGCCAGCAGCGTAGTGGCAGGCCCTCGTTCCTATAATTCACCCCTCCACTTT.